This T cell receptor beta chain stems from a study of T cell responses to AZD1222 COVID-19 vaccine. Study background: Both about-4-week and about-12-week second-dose recipients were combined. The study's findings and limits: White British people made up most donors, females outnumbered males, and clonal diversity was possibly underestimated. In all cases, repertoires were sampled only after the peak T cell response. Regions 160-218 and 743-854 dominated among vaccine-associated CD4 TCRs spanning spike.

Sequencing was performed with immunoSEQ multiplex PCR; in TCRdb, only in-frame clones are kept and a portion is missing. This sample carries 75,000 to 95,000 clones, more than 70% of them seen once, and the ten largest clones take roughly 11%. V was trimmed by 2 bases and J by 6 bases, leaving 13 bases between them. The CDR3 runs to 15 residues. The germline V gene has CDR1 PRHDT and CDR2 FYEKMQ (reference sequence). Concerning this clone: Antigen: not known.

This specimen was peripheral blood, taken on day 0 of AZD1222 vaccination. The clonotype originates from an adult in good health. The chain employs TRBV13 and TRBJ2-2, with a possible D match to TRBD2 (7 bases). In nucleotides, the CDR3 is TGTGCCAGCAGCTTAATGGGGGGGCCATCCGGGGAGCTGTTTTTT. Its translation: CASSLMGGPSGELFF. Combining the CDR3 with reference TRBV13 and TRBJ2-2 gives the whole variable domain AAGVIQSPRHLIKEKRETATLKCYPIPRHDTVYWYQQGPGQDPQFLISFYEKMQSDKGSIPDRFSAQQFSDYHSELNMSSLELGDSALYFCASSLMGGPSGELFFGEGSRLTVL.